A selection of T cell receptor beta chains follows, all from one sample in a study of T cells in Graves' hyperthyroidism and ophthalmopathy. One entry per CDR3 protein results from TCRdb running MiXCR on the multiplex PCR reads. The sample includes fewer than 450,000 distinct CDR3 sequences, roughly 15% of them seen just once. Sequenced sample: blood. The receptors stem from a woman aged 25 to 39 with Graves' hyperthyroidism that later progressed to Graves' ophthalmopathy. Both conserved end residues are part of each CDR3. A D gene is named only where the DNA matches it firmly. Rows give clone size only sometimes, using once, few, many, or a class for an expanded clone.

j_call clone_size d_call v_call cdr3_aa cdr3_nt
TRBJ2-3 many . TRBV5-1 CASSLSPADTTDTQYF TGCGCCAGCAGCTTGTCACCAGCGGATACCACAGATACGCAGTATTTT
TRBJ2-1 many TRBD1 TRBV5-1 CANSTTGSIWNEQFF TGCGCCAACAGCACGACAGGGTCGATTTGGAATGAGCAGTTCTTC
TRBJ2-3 . TRBD2 TRBV6-1 CASSDLGGKADTQYF TGTGCCAGCAGTGATTTGGGGGGGAAGGCAGATACGCAGTATTTT
TRBJ2-3 . . TRBV18 CASSQSTSTDTQYF TGTGCCAGCTCCCAGAGTACTAGCACAGATACGCAGTATTTT
TRBJ1-4 many . TRBV5-1 CASSFLTANEKLFF TGCGCCAGCAGCTTTCTTACGGCTAATGAAAAACTGTTTTTT
TRBJ2-7 many . TRBV11-3 CASSLDPSGADEQYF TGTGCCAGCAGCTTAGATCCGTCAGGGGCGGACGAGCAGTACTTC
TRBJ2-1 few TRBD2 TRBV10-1 CASSPEPPISGGPYNEQFF TGCGCCAGCAGTCCCGAACCTCCGATTAGCGGGGGCCCCTACAATGAGCAGTTCTTC
TRBJ1-2 . . TRBV12-3/TRBV12-4 CASSFRGAGSGYTF TGTGCCAGCTCCTTCCGGGGGGCTGGTAGTGGCTACACCTTC
TRBJ1-6 . . TRBV5-1 CASNFGGDSPLHF TGCGCCAGCAACTTCGGAGGGGATTCACCCCTCCACTTT
TRBJ2-7 few TRBD1 TRBV14 CASSPQPGQYFYEQYF TGTGCCAGCAGCCCTCAACCGGGACAGTATTTCTACGAGCAGTACTTC
TRBJ2-1 many TRBD2 TRBV6-1 CASSGLAGYEQFF TGTGCCAGCAGTGGACTAGCGGGATATGAGCAGTTCTTC
TRBJ1-2 . TRBD1 TRBV5-4 CASSFKQGANYGYTF TGTGCCAGCAGCTTTAAACAGGGGGCTAACTATGGCTACACCTTC
TRBJ2-7 few . TRBV19 CASTDGAYEQYF TGTGCCAGTACCGACGGGGCCTACGAGCAGTACTTC
TRBJ2-7 . TRBD2 TRBV7-7 CASSPGLAEIYEQYF TGTGCTAGCAGTCCAGGACTAGCGGAGATCTACGAGCAGTACTTC
TRBJ1-1 . . TRBV7-2 CASSSGRGRERTEAFF TGTGCCAGCAGCTCCGGTCGAGGGCGTGAGCGCACTGAAGCTTTCTTT
TRBJ2-1 many . TRBV6-1 CASSLAGWREQFF TGTGCCAGCAGTCTCGCGGGGTGGCGTGAGCAGTTCTTC
TRBJ1-2 many TRBD1 TRBV11-2 CASSLAGQGRTMGYTF TGTGCCAGCAGCTTAGCCGGACAGGGACGAACTATGGGCTACACCTTC
TRBJ1-1 . TRBD1 TRBV2 CASSRGQGAEAFF TGTGCCAGCAGTCGGGGACAGGGGGCTGAAGCTTTCTTT
TRBJ1-4 many . TRBV27 CASSLSPPSEKLFF TGTGCCAGCAGTTTAAGCCCCCCAAGCGAAAAACTGTTTTTT
TRBJ1-2 . TRBD1 TRBV19 CASSPGTDHHGYTF TGTGCCAGTAGTCCTGGGACAGATCACCATGGCTACACCTTC
TRBJ2-6 many . TRBV27 CASSLAGTSGANVLTF TGTGCCAGCAGTCTCGCGGGGACAAGCGGGGCCAACGTCCTGACTTTC
TRBJ2-5 few . TRBV9 CASSSIGETQYF TGTGCCAGCAGCTCAATTGGGGAGACCCAGTACTTC
TRBJ2-1 many . TRBV28 CASSLPRGVGYNEQFF TGTGCCAGCAGCCTCCCCAGGGGCGTGGGCTACAATGAGCAGTTCTTC
TRBJ2-6 . . TRBV5-5 CASSLEGGLAGANVLTF TGTGCCAGCAGCTTGGAAGGGGGGTTGGCCGGGGCCAACGTCCTGACTTTC
TRBJ2-1 few . TRBV3-1 CASSQEIGASSYNEQFF TGTGCCAGCAGCCAAGAGATAGGGGCTAGCTCCTACAATGAGCAGTTCTTC
TRBJ1-2 . . TRBV9 CASSSGSDGYTF TGTGCCAGCAGCTCCGGCTCCGATGGCTACACCTTC
TRBJ2-1 many . TRBV5-1 CASRLGAATYNEQFF TGCGCCAGCAGGCTCGGGGCGGCGACCTACAATGAGCAGTTCTTC
TRBJ2-1 . TRBD1 TRBV14 CASSYTGTGYNEQFF TGTGCCAGCAGCTACACCGGGACAGGGTACAATGAGCAGTTCTTC
TRBJ2-5 many . TRBV18 CASSLSSSPTRPGETQYF TGTGCCAGCTCACTAAGTTCATCCCCGACTAGGCCTGGGGAGACCCAGTACTTC
TRBJ1-2 . . TRBV9 CASSAAGQLYGYTF TGTGCCAGCAGCGCCGCCGGGCAGTTATATGGCTACACCTTC
TRBJ2-1 many . TRBV5-8 CASSRPQRGEQFF TGTGCCAGCAGCAGGCCTCAGCGCGGCGAGCAGTTCTTC
TRBJ2-5 many . TRBV28 CATREFGETQYF TGTGCCACACGGGAGTTCGGAGAGACCCAGTACTTC
TRBJ2-1 many . TRBV28 CASSFNRDTLYNEQFF TGTGCCAGCAGTTTTAACCGGGACACATTGTACAATGAGCAGTTCTTC
TRBJ2-3 many . TRBV5-8 CASGKTAYTDTQYF TGTGCCAGCGGTAAGACAGCGTACACAGATACGCAGTATTTT
TRBJ2-7 few . TRBV18 CASSPGPGNYEQYF TGTGCCAGCTCACCAGGGCCGGGGAACTACGAGCAGTACTTC
TRBJ1-5 . . TRBV7-9 CASSQGGDNQPQHF TGTGCCAGCAGTCAGGGAGGCGACAATCAGCCCCAGCATTTT
TRBJ1-1 many . TRBV19 CASSIGRATEAFF TGTGCCAGTAGTATTGGGCGAGCCACTGAAGCTTTCTTT
TRBJ2-1 few . TRBV29-1 CSVWADNEQFF TGCAGCGTTTGGGCCGACAATGAGCAGTTCTTC
TRBJ2-5 . . TRBV6-1 CASVTVLGLQQETQYF TGTGCCAGCGTGACCGTCCTAGGGCTACAACAAGAGACCCAGTACTTC
TRBJ2-4 . . TRBV20-1 CSAFSEDSKNIQYF TGCAGTGCCTTCTCAGAGGATAGCAAAAACATTCAGTACTTC
TRBJ1-2 many TRBD1 TRBV12-5 CASGLVLGGQGYGYTF TGTGCTAGTGGTTTGGTACTTGGGGGACAGGGGTATGGCTACACCTTC
TRBJ1-1 once . TRBV28 CASPTPQGTEAFF TGTGCCAGCCCAACTCCTCAGGGAACTGAAGCTTTCTTT
TRBJ1-2 . TRBD1 TRBV4-2 CASSQVNRGWGYTF TGTGCCAGCAGCCAAGTAAACAGGGGATGGGGCTACACCTTC
TRBJ1-1 many . TRBV10-1 CASSESSGVTEAFF TGCGCCAGCAGTGAGTCGTCCGGGGTCACTGAAGCTTTCTTT
TRBJ2-7 many TRBD1 TRBV12-3/TRBV12-4 CASSSRQGVHEQYF TGTGCCAGCAGTTCGCGACAGGGGGTCCACGAGCAGTACTTC
TRBJ2-1 many TRBD2 TRBV5-1 CASSSGGLATYNEQFF TGCGCCAGCAGCTCGGGGGGACTAGCCACCTACAATGAGCAGTTCTTC
TRBJ2-7 many TRBD1 TRBV6-1 CASRDTGGSYEQYF TGTGCCAGCAGAGACACAGGGGGCTCCTACGAGCAGTACTTC
TRBJ2-5 many . TRBV20-1 CSARDTSDSQETQYF TGCAGTGCTAGGGACACCAGCGACAGCCAAGAGACCCAGTACTTC
TRBJ2-1 many TRBD2 TRBV28 CASSPSPWGGMTSGSYNEQFF TGTGCCAGCAGTCCCTCTCCCTGGGGGGGCATGACTAGCGGCTCCTACAATGAGCAGTTCTTC
TRBJ2-7 many . TRBV29-1 CSGAAGYAYEQYF TGCAGCGGGGCCGCAGGCTATGCCTACGAGCAGTACTTC
TRBJ2-2 many . TRBV27 CASSFTLTGELFF TGTGCCAGCAGTTTCACGTTAACCGGGGAGCTGTTTTTT
TRBJ2-3 many . TRBV6-1 CASSERVGGYSTDTQYF TGTGCCAGCAGTGAAAGGGTGGGCGGCTACAGCACAGATACGCAGTATTTT
TRBJ2-2 few TRBD2 TRBV27 CASSFIAGDTGELFF TGTGCCAGCAGTTTTATCGCGGGGGACACCGGGGAGCTGTTTTTT